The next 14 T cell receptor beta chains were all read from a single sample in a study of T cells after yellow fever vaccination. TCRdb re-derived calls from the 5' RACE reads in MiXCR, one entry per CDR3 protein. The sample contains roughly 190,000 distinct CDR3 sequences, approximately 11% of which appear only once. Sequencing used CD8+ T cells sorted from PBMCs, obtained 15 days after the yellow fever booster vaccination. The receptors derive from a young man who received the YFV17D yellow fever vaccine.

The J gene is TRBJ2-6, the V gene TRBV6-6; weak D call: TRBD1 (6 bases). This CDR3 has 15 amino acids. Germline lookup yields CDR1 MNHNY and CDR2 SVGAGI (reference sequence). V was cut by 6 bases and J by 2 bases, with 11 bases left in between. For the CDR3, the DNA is TGTGCCAGCAGCGATGGGGGCACTGGGGCCAACGTCCTGACTTTC. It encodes CASSDGGTGANVLTF.

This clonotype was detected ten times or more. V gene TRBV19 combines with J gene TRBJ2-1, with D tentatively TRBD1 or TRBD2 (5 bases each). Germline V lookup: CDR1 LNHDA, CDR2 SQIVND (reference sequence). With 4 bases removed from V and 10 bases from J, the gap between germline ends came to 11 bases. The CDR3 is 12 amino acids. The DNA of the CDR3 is TGTGCCAGTAGTAGTGGGGGATTCGAGCAGTTCTTC. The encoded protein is CASSSGGFEQFF.

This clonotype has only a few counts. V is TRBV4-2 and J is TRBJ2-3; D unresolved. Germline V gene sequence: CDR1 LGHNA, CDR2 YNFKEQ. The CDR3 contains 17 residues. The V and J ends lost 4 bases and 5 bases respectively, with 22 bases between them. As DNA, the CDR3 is TGTGCCAGCAGCCTCAGGACCGTGGTACCATTCAGAGATACGCAGTATTTT. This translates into CASSLRTVVPFRDTQYF.

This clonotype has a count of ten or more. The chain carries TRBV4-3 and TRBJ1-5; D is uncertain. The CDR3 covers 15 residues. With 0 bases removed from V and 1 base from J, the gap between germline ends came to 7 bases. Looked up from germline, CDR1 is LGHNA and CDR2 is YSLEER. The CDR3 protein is CASSQDRGSNQPQHF. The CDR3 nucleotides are TGCGCCAGCAGCCAAGATAGAGGCAGCAATCAGCCCCAGCATTTT.

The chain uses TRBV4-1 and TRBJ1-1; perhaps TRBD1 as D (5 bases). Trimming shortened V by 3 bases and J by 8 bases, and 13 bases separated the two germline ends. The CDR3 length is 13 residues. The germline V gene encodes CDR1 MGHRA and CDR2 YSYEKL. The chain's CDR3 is CASSHLGTGEAFF. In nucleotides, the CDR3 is TGCGCCAGCAGCCACCTTGGGACGGGAGAAGCTTTCTTT.

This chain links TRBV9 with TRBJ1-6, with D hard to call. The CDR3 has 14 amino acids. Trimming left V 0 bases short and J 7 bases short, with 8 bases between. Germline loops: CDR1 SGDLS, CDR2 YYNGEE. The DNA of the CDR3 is TGTGCCAGCAGCGTAGCCGGACCCAATTCACCCCTCCACTTT. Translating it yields CASSVAGPNSPLHF.

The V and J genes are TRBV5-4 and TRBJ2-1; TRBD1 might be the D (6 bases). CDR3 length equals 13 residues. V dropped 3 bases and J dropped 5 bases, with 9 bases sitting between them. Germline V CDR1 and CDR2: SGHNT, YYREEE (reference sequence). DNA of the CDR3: TGTGCCAGCAGCTCCCACAGGGACAATGAGCAGTTCTTC. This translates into CASSSHRDNEQFF.

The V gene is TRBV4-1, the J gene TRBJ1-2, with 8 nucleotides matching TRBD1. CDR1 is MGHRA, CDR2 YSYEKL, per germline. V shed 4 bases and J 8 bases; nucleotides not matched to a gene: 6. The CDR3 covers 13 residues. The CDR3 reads CASSRDRGDGYTF. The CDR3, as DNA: TGCGCCAGCAGCCGCGACAGGGGTGACGGCTACACCTTC.

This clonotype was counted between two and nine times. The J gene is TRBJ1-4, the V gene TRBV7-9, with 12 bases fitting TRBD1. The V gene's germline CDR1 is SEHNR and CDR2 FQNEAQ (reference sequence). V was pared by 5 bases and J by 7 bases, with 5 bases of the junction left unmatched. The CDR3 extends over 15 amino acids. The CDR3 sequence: CASSGTGGASEKLFF. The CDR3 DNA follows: TGTGCCAGCAGCGGGACAGGGGGCGCCTCTGAAAAACTGTTTTTT. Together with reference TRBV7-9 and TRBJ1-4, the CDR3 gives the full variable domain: DTGVSQNPRHKITKRGQNVTFRCDPISEHNRLYWYRQTLGQGPEFLTYFQNEAQLEKSRLLSDRFSAERPKGSFSTLEIQRTEQGDSAMYLCASSGTGGASEKLFFGSGTQLSVL.

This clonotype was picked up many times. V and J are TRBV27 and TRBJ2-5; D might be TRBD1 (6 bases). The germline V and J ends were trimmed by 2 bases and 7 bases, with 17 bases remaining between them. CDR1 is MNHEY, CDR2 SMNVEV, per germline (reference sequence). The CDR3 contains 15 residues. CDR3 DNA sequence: TGTGCCAGCAGTTTAAGGGACAAGATCCCTTGGACCCAGTACTTC. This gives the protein CASSLRDKIPWTQYF.

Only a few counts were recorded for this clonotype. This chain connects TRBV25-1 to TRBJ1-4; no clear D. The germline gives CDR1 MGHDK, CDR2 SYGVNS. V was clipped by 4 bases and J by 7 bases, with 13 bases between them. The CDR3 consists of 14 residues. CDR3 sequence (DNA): TGTGCCAGCAGTGGTGCAAGTACGGTTGAAAAACTGTTTTTT. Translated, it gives CASSGASTVEKLFF. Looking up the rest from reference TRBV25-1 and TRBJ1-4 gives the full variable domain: EADIYQTPRYLVIGTGKKITLECSQTMGHDKMYWYQQDPGMELHLIHYSYGVNSTEKGDLSSESTVSRIRTEHFPLTLESARPSHTSQYLCASSGASTVEKLFFGSGTQLSVL.

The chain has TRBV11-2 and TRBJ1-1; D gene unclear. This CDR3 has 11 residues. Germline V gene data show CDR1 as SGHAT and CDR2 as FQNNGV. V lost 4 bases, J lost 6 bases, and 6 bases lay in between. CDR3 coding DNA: TGTGCCAGCAGCTGGCGGGCTGAAGCTTTCTTT. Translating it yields CASSWRAEAFF.

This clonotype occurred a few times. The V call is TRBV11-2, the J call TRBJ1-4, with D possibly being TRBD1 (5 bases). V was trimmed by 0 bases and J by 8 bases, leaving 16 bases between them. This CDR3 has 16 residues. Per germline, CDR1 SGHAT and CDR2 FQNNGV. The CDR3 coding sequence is TGTGCCAGCAGCTTAGAACTAAGGGGAAGGGGAGAAAAACTGTTTTTT. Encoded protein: CASSLELRGRGEKLFF.

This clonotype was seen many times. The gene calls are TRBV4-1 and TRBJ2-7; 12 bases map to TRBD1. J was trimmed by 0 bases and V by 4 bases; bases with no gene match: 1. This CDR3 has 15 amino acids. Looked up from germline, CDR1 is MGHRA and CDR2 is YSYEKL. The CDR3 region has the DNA TGCGCCAGCAGCCCGGGACAGGGGGCCTCCTACGAGCAGTACTTC. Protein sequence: CASSPGQGASYEQYF.